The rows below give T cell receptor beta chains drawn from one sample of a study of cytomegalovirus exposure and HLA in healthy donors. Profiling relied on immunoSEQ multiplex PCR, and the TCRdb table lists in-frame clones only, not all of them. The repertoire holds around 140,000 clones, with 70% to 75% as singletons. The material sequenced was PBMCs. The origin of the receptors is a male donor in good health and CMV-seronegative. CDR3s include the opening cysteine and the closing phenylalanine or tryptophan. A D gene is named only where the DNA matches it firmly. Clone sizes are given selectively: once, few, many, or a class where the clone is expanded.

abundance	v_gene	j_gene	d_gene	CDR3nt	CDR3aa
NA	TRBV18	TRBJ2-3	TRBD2	TGTGCCAGCTCACCTCTGAGCGGGGGGACCACAGATACGCAGTATTTT	CASSPLSGGTTDTQYF
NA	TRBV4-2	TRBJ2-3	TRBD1	TGTGCCAGCAGACCGACGGGGACAGGGACAGATACGCAGTATTTT	CASRPTGTGTDTQYF
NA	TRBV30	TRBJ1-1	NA	TGTGCCTGGCGGAGGGGTAACACTGAAGCTTTCTTT	CAWRRGNTEAFF
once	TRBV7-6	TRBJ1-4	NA	TGTGCCAGCAGCGGAGGTGAGGAGAGTGAAAAACTGTTTTTT	CASSGGEESEKLFF
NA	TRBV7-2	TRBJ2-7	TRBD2	TGTGCCAGCAGCTTAGCCGGGACTAGCGGGGCCTACGAGCAGTACTTC	CASSLAGTSGAYEQYF
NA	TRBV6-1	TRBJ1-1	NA	TGTGCCAGCAGACTTCGTTCGAACACTGAAGCTTTCTTT	CASRLRSNTEAFF
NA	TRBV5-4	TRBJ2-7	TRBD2	TGTGCCAGCAGCTTGGCCCCACTAGCGGTTCGCTCCTACGAGCAGTACTTC	CASSLAPLAVRSYEQYF
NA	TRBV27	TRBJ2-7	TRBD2	TGTGCCAGCACCCTATCACTAGCGGGATCCTACGAGCAGTACTTC	CASTLSLAGSYEQYF
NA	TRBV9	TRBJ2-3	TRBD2	TGTGCCAGCAGCGTAGCCAGCGGGAAGTCAGATACGCAGTATTTT	CASSVASGKSDTQYF
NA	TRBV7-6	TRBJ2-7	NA	TGTGCCAGCAGCTTAGTTAGGAGAGAGCAGTACTTC	CASSLVRREQYF
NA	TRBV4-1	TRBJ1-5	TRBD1	TGCGCCAGCAGCCATTCCACAGGGGGCTTAAGTCAGCCCCAGCATTTT	CASSHSTGGLSQPQHF
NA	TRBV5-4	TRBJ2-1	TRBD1	TGTGCCAGCAGCTTGGTTCTAGGGGGCTATGAGCAGTTCTTC	CASSLVLGGYEQFF
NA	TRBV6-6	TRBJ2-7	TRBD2	TGTGCCAGCAGTTACCGAACTAGCGGATACTCCTACGAGCAGTACTTC	CASSYRTSGYSYEQYF
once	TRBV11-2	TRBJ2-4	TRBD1	TGTGCCAGCAGCTTCCCCGTTCAGGGGGAAGCCAAAAACATTCAGTACTTC	CASSFPVQGEAKNIQYF
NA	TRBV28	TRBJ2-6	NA	TGTGCCAGCAGTAAGAATAAGCTCGTTGGGGCCAACGTCCTGACTTTC	CASSKNKLVGANVLTF
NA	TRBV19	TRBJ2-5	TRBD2	TGTGCCAGTAGTATCAAGTTCGCGGGAGCCGGGCGAGAGACCCAGTACTTC	CASSIKFAGAGRETQYF
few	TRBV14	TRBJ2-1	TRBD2	TGTGCCAGCAGCCAAGATCTCAGCGGGAGCGGCGGTGAGCAGTTCTTC	CASSQDLSGSGGEQFF
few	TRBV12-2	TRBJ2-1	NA	TGTGCAAGTCGCCACCCAACTAGCGGGGGTCATGAGCAGTTCTTC	CASRHPTSGGHEQFF
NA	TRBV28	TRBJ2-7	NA	TGTGCCAGCAGCCAAAGGACAGCTTACGAGCAGTACTTC	CASSQRTAYEQYF
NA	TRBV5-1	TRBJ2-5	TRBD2	TGCGCCAGCAGCCACGGACTAGCGGGGGCCCAAAGGGAAGAGACCCAGTACTTC	CASSHGLAGAQREETQYF
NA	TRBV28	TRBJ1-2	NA	TGTGCCAGCACCCTGGGGCAGGGAAACTATGGCTACACCTTC	CASTLGQGNYGYTF
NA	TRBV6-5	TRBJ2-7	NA	TGTGCCAGCACCGAATTCGGGGGACAGTACGAGCAGTACTTC	CASTEFGGQYEQYF
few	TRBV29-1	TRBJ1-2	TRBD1	TGCAGCGTTGAAGATCCGCGGGGGGGACAGCCGCCGTTC	CSVEDPRGGQPPF
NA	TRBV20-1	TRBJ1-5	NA	TGCAGTGCCGGTAATCAGCCCCAGCATTTT	CSAGNQPQHF
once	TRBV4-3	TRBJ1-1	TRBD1	TGCGCCAGCAGCCAACAGGGGGCTGAAGCTTTCTTT	CASSQQGAEAFF
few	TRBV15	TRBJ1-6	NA	TGTGCCACCAGCAGAGATTCGGGAGGGAAGAATTCACCCCTCCACTTT	CATSRDSGGKNSPLHF
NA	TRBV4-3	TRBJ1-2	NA	TGCGCCAGCAGCCAAGATGCGGCGGATAACTATGGCTACACCTTC	CASSQDAADNYGYTF
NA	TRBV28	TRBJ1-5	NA	TGTGCCAGCAGGGTACAAAGCAATCAGCCCCAGCATTTT	CASRVQSNQPQHF
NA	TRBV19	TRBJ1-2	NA	TGTGCCAGTAGTATAGTAACGGACACGGTCACCTTC	CASSIVTDTVTF
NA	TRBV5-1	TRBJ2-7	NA	TGCGCCAGCAGCTTGGAGGGGTATGGTTCCGACGAGCAGTACTTC	CASSLEGYGSDEQYF
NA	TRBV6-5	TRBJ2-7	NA	TGTGCCAGCAGTTACGGCCAGAGGACAGTGCCCTACGAGCAGTACTTC	CASSYGQRTVPYEQYF
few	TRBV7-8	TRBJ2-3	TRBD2	TGTGCCAGCAGCTTAGCAGGGACTAGAATAACAGATACGCAGTATTTT	CASSLAGTRITDTQYF
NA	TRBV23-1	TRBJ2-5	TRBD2	TGCGCCAGCAGACTCAAAGGCCCCCGGGGAGGGGATGGGGAGGCCCAGTACTTC	CASRLKGPRGGDGEAQYF
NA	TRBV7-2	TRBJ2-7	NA	TGTGCCAGCAGCGCCGCGGGCAGCTCCTACGAGCAGTACTTC	CASSAAGSSYEQYF
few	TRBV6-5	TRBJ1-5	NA	TGTGCCAGCAGTCCACAGGGTTCTCGTCATTGGCCCCAGCATTTT	CASSPQGSRHWPQHF
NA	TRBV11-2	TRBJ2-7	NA	TGTGCCAGCAGCTTAGAAGCGACAGGCCGATCCTACGAGCAGTACTTC	CASSLEATGRSYEQYF
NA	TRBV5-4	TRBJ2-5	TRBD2	TGTGCCAGCAGCACCAGACTAGCGGGGGGGCAAGAGACCCAGTACTTC	CASSTRLAGGQETQYF
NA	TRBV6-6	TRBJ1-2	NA	TGTGCCAGCAGTTACTCGATCTTAGGAGTACGGGGCTACACCTTC	CASSYSILGVRGYTF
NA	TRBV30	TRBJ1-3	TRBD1	TGTGCCTGGAGTACGGGACAGGGGATCGGAAACACCATATATTTT	CAWSTGQGIGNTIYF
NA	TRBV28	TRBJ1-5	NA	TGTGCCAGCAGTTCCCCAGCTACAGGTTATAGCAATCAGCCCCAGCATTTT	CASSSPATGYSNQPQHF
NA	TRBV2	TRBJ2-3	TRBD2	TGTGCCACCCCACTCCCCGAGCGGGGGGGCACAGATACGCAGTATTTT	CATPLPERGGTDTQYF